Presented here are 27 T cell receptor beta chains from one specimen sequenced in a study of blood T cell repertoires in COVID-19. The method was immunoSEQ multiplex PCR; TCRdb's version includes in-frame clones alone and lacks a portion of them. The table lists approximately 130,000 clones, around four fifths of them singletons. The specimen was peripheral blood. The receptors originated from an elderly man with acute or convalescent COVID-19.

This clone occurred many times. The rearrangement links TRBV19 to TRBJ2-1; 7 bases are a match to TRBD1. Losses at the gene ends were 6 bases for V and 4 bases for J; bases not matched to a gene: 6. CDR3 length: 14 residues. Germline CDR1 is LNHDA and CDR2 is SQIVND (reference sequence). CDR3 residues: CASSTGTAYNEQFF. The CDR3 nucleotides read TGTGCCAGTAGCACCGGGACAGCTTACAATGAGCAGTTCTTC.

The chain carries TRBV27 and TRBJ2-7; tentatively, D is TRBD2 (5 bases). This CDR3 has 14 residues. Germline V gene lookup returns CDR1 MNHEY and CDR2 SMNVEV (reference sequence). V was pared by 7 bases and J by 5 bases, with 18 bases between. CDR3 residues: CASKPSGIYDEQYF. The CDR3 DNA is TGTGCCAGCAAACCGTCCGGGATATACGACGAGCAGTACTTC.

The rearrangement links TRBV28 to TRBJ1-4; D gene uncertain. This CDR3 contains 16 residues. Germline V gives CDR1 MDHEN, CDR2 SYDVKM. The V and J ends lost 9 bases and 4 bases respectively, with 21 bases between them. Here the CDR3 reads CARQPFGRRGNEKLFF. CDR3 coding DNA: TGTGCCAGACAACCTTTCGGGCGACGGGGTAATGAAAAACTGTTTTTT.

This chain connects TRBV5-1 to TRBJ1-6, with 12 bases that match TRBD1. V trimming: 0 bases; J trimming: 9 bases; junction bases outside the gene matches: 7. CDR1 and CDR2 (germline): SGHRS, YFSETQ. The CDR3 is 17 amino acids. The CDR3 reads CASSLAQGQGAGSPLHF. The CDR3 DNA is TGCGCCAGCAGCTTGGCCCAGGGACAGGGGGCAGGTTCACCCCTCCACTTT.

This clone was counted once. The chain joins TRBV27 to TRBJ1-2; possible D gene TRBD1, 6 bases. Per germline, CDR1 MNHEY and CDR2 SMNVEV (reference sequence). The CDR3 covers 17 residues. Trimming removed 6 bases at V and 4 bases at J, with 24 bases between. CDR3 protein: CASRKNGGRNFGYGYTF. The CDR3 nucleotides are TGTGCCAGCAGGAAAAACGGGGGGCGGAATTTTGGCTATGGCTACACCTTC.

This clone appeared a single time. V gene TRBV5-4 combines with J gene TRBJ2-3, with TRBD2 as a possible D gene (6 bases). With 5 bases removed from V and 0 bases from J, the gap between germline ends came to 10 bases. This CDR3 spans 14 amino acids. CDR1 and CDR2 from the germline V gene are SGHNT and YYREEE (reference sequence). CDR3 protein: CASRPAGSTDTQYF. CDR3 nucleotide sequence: TGTGCCAGCAGGCCGGCGGGGAGCACAGATACGCAGTATTTT.

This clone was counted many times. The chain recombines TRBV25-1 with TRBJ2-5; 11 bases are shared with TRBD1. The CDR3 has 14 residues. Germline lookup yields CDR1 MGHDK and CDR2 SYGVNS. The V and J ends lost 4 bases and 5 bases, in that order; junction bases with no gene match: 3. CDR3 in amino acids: CASSGTGGWETQYF. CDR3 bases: TGTGCCAGCAGTGGGACAGGGGGCTGGGAGACCCAGTACTTC.

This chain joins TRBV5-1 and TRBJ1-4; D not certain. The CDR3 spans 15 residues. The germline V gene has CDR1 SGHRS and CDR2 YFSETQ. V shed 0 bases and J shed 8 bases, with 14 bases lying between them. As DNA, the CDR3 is TGCGCCAGCAGCTTGGCCCCGCAGGTTGGGGAAAAACTGTTTTTT. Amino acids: CASSLAPQVGEKLFF.

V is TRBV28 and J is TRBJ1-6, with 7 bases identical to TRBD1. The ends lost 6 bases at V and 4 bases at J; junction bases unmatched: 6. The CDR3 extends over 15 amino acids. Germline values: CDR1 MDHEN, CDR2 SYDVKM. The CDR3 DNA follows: TGTGCCAGCAGCAATGAACAGGGGTATAATTCACCCCTCCACTTT. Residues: CASSNEQGYNSPLHF.

This CDR3 is CASRRDNANTGELFF. CDR3 DNA sequence: TGCGCCAGCAGACGGGACAACGCGAACACCGGGGAGCTGTTTTTT. V and J are TRBV5-1 and TRBJ2-2; D might be TRBD1 (6 bases). The germline CDR1 and CDR2 sequences are SGHRS and YFSETQ. V lost 5 bases and J lost 0, with 11 bases in between. CDR3 length: 15 amino acids.

CDR3 nucleotides: TGTGCCAGCAGCTCAGGACAGGGAAGGGACACTGAAGCTTTCTTT. This sequence encodes CASSSGQGRDTEAFF. The chain uses TRBV13 and TRBJ1-1; 8 bases match TRBD1. The V segment lost 4 bases and the J segment 3 bases; nucleotides outside the gene matches: 7. Per the germline V gene, CDR1 is PRHDT and CDR2 is FYEKMQ (reference sequence). The CDR3 sequence is 15 residues long.

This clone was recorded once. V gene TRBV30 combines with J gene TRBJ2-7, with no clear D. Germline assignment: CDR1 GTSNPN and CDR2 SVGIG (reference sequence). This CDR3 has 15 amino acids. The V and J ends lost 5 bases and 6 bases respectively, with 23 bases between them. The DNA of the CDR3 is TGTGCCTGGGACTGTACGGATTGGCGGAGAACCGAGCAGTACTTC. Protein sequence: CAWDCTDWRRTEQYF.

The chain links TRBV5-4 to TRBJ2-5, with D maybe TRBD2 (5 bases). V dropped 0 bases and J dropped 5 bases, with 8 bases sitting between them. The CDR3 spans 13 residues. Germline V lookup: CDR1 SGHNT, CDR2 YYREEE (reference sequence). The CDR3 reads CASSLGERETQYF. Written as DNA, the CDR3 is TGTGCCAGCAGCTTGGGGGAGCGGGAGACCCAGTACTTC.

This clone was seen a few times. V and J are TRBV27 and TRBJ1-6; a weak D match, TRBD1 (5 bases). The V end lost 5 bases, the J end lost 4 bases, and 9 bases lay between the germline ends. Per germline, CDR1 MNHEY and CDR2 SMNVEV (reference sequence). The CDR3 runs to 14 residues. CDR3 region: CASSDREYNSPLHF. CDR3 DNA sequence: TGTGCCAGCAGTGACAGAGAATATAATTCACCCCTCCACTTT.

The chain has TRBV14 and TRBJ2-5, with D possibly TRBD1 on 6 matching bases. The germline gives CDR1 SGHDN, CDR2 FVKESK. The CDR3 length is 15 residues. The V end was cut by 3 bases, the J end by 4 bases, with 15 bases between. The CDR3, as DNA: TGTGCCAGCAGCCAGGGGTTATTCAGGGGAGAGACCCAGTACTTC. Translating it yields CASSQGLFRGETQYF.

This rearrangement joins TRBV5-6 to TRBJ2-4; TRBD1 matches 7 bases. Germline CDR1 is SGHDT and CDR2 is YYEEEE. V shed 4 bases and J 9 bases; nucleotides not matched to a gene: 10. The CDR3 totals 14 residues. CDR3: CASSPLTGQTIQYF. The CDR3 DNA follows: TGTGCCAGCAGCCCACTGACAGGGCAAACCATTCAGTACTTC.

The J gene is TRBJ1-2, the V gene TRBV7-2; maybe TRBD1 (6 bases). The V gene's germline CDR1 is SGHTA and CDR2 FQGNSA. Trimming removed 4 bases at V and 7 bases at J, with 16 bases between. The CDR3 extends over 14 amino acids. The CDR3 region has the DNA TGTGCCAGCAGCTCAGGTACAGGGATCCCTGGCTACACCTTC. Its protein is CASSSGTGIPGYTF.

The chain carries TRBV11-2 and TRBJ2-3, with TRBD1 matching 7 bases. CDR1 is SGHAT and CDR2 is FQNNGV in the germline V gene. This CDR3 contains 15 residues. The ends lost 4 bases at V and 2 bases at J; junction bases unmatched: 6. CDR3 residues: CASSYWDSSTDTQYF. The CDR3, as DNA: TGTGCCAGCAGCTACTGGGACAGTTCCACAGATACGCAGTATTTT.

The DNA of the CDR3 is TGCGCCAGCAGTCGACCTGGACAGGCCCCCAAGCAGGGCCAGCATTTT. Translating it yields CASSRPGQAPKQGQHF. This chain uses TRBV23-1 with TRBJ1-5; 7 positions match TRBD1. TRBV23-1 belongs to the ORF category, with a function that is uncertain. The V segment lost 4 bases and the J segment 12 bases; nucleotides outside the gene matches: 18. CDR3 length: 16 residues.

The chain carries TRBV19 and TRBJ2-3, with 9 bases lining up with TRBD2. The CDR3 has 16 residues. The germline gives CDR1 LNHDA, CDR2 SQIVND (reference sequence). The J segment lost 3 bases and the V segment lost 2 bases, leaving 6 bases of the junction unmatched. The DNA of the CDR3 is TGTGCCAGTAGTATATCCGCGGGGGGGCTTACAGATACGCAGTATTTT. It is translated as CASSISAGGLTDTQYF.

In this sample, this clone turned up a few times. In DNA form, the CDR3 reads TGTGCCAGTACTTACAGGGGAACCGGGGAGCTGTTTTTT. Translating it yields CASTYRGTGELFF. The J gene is TRBJ2-2, the V gene TRBV19; the match to TRBD1 covers 7 bases. J lost 5 bases, V lost 7 bases, and 4 bases had no gene match. Germline-derived CDR1 and CDR2 are LNHDA and SQIVND (reference sequence). The CDR3 consists of 13 residues.

The CDR3 DNA is TGTGCCTGGAGTGTAGGCAGGGCGGGCAATCAGCCCCAGCATTTT. Translated: CAWSVGRAGNQPQHF. The chain couples TRBV30 to TRBJ1-5, with a tentative D call TRBD1 (5 bases). Germline assignment: CDR1 GTSNPN and CDR2 SVGIG (reference sequence). The CDR3 is 15 amino acids. Trimming took 0 bases from V and 2 from J, leaving 11 bases between them.

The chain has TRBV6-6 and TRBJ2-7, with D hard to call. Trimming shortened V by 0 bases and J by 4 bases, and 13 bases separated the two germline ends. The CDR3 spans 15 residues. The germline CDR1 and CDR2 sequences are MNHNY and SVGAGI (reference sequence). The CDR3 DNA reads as TGTGCCAGCAGTTACTCGCCCGCCTCAGTATACGAGCAGTACTTC. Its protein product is CASSYSPASVYEQYF.

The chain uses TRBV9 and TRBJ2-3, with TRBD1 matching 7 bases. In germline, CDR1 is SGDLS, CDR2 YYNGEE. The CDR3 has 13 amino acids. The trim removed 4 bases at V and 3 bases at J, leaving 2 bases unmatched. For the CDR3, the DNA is TGTGCCAGCAGCCCAGGGGGTACAGATACGCAGTATTTT. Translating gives CASSPGGTDTQYF.

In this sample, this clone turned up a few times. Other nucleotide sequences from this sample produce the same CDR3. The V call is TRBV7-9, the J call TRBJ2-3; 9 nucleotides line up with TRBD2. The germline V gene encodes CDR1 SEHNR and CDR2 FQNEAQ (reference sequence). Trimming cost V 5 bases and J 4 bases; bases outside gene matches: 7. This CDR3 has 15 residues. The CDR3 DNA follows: TGTGCCAGCAGCCCAGGCGGGGGGGCTGCAGATACGCAGTATTTT. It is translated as CASSPGGGAADTQYF. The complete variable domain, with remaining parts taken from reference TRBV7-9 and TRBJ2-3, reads DTGVSQNPRHKITKRGQNVTFRCDPISEHNRLYWYRQTLGQGPEFLTYFQNEAQLEKSRLLSDRFSAERPKGSFSTLEIQRTEQGDSAMYLCASSPGGGAADTQYFGPGTRLTVL.

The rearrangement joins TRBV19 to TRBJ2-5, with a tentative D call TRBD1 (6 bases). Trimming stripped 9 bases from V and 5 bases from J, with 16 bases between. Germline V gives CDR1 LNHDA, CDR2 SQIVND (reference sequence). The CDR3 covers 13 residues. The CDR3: CASSSGVPETQYF. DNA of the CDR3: TGTGCCAGCTCGTCAGGGGTGCCGGAGACCCAGTACTTC.

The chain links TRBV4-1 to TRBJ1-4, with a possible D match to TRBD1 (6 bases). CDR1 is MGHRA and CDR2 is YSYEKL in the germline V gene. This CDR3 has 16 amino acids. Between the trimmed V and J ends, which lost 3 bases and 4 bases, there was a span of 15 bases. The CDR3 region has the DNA TGCGCCAGCAGCCAGCTCCATGGACAGATTAATGAAAAACTGTTTTTT. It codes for CASSQLHGQINEKLFF.